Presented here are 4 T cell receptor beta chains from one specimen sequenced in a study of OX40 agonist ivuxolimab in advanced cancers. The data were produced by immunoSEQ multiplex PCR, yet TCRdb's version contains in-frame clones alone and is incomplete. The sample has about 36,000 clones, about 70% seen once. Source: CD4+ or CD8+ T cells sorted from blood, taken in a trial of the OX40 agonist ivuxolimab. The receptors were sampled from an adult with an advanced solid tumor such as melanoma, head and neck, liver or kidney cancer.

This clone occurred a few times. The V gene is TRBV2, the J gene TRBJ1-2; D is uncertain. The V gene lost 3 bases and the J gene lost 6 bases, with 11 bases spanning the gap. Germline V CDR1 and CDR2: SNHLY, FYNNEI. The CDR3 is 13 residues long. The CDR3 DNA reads TGTGCCAGCAGTGATTTTGGGCGGAATGGCTACACCTTC. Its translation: CASSDFGRNGYTF.

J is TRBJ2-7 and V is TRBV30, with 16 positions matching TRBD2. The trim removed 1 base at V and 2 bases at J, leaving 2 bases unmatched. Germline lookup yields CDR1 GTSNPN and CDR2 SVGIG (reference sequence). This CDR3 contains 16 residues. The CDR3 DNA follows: TGTGCCTGGAGTGACGGGACTAGCGGGGGGGCCTACGAGCAGTACTTC. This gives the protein CAWSDGTSGGAYEQYF.

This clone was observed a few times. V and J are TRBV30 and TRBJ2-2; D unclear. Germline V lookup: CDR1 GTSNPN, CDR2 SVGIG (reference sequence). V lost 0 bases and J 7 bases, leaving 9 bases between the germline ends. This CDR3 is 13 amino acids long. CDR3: CAWSVRRVGELFF. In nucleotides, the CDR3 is TGTGCCTGGAGTGTACGTAGAGTCGGGGAGCTGTTTTTT.

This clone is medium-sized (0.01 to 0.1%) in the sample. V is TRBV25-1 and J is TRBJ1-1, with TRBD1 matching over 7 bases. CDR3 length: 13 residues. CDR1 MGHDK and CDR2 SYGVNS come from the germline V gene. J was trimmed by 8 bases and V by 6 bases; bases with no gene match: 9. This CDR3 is CASRARRGDEAFF. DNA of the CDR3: TGTGCCAGCAGGGCCCGCAGGGGGGACGAAGCTTTCTTT.